This T cell receptor (beta chain) was obtained from a study of shared clonotypes between healthy human individuals. Clones were read by immunoSEQ multiplex PCR, and TCRdb kept only the in-frame ones, dropping some. The sample carries fewer than 600,000 clones, 70% to 80% recorded once. The source material was PBMCs. The receptor's source is a woman aged 40 to 50 in good health. Some clones in this sample may be carry-over from other donors' samples.

CDR3 DNA: TGTGCCAGCAGCCCGTTACCTCGGGACACTGAAGCTTTCTTT. Protein: CASSPLPRDTEAFF. V usage is TRBV5-4 and J usage is TRBJ1-1; D is unclear. The CDR3 sequence is 14 residues long. Germline V gene sequence: CDR1 SGHNT, CDR2 YYREEE (reference sequence). Trimming took 4 bases from V and 3 from J, leaving 13 bases between them.